The rows below give T cell receptor beta chains drawn from one sample of a study of lymphopenia after photon versus proton radiotherapy. The method was immunoSEQ multiplex PCR; TCRdb's version includes in-frame clones alone and lacks a portion of them. The table records about 17,000 clones, under 95% of them present only once. The specimen comprised peripheral blood, sampled from a patient treated with photon-based radiotherapy. The receptors were gathered from a man in his sixties with pancreatic cancer. CDR3s include the opening cysteine and the closing phenylalanine or tryptophan. A D gene is named only where the DNA matches it firmly. Only some rows state a clone size, as once, few, many or a class for expanded clones.

abundance,j_gene,d_gene,v_gene,CDR3aa,CDR3nt
NA,TRBJ1-3,TRBD1,TRBV4-1,CASSHLFNYRGTRTIYF,TGCGCCAGCAGCCACTTGTTTAATTACAGGGGGACGCGGACCATATATTTT
NA,TRBJ1-2,NA,TRBV6-4,CASSVSPGAIGYTF,TGTGCCAGCAGTGTTAGTCCAGGGGCGATTGGCTACACCTTC
NA,TRBJ2-1,NA,TRBV7-9,CASSFTDGSYNEQFF,TGTGCCAGCAGCTTCACGGACGGCAGTTACAATGAGCAGTTCTTC
NA,TRBJ1-2,NA,TRBV14,CASSHWTGAVNYGYTF,TGTGCCAGCAGCCACTGGACGGGAGCCGTCAACTATGGCTACACCTTC
NA,TRBJ1-1,NA,TRBV18,CASSPGSHSVEAFF,TGTGCCAGCTCACCGGGCTCCCACAGTGTGGAAGCTTTCTTT
NA,TRBJ2-7,NA,TRBV15,CATSRQGDEQYF,TGTGCCACCAGCAGACAGGGCGACGAGCAGTACTTC
NA,TRBJ2-1,TRBD2,TRBV6-4,CASSVSGGPSFF,TGTGCCAGCAGTGTTAGCGGGGGGCCGTCGTTCTTC
NA,TRBJ1-6,NA,TRBV21-1,CASSNREKGDSNSPLHF,TGTGCCAGCAGCAACCGAGAGAAGGGTGATAGTAATTCACCCCTCCACTTT
NA,TRBJ1-5,NA,TRBV5-4,CASSQDGQFSNQPQHF,TGTGCCAGCAGCCAAGATGGGCAGTTTAGCAATCAGCCCCAGCATTTT
NA,TRBJ1-6,NA,TRBV7-8,CASSLAQPSDSPLHF,TGTGCCAGCAGCTTAGCTCAACCATCGGATTCACCCCTCCACTTT
NA,TRBJ1-4,NA,TRBV4-3,CASSQDLIRGGYEKLFF,TGCGCCAGCAGCCAAGATTTAATCCGGGGAGGATACGAAAAACTGTTTTTT
NA,TRBJ1-5,NA,TRBV6-1,CASSDSVYGNQPQHF,TGTGCCAGCAGTGATTCGGTTTATGGCAATCAGCCCCAGCATTTT
NA,TRBJ2-7,NA,TRBV6-1,CASSDPGTAAYEQYF,TGTGCCAGCAGTGACCCCGGGACGGCCGCCTACGAGCAGTACTTC
NA,TRBJ2-3,TRBD2,TRBV19,CASGFRSGGQGDTQYF,TGTGCCAGTGGATTTCGGAGCGGGGGGCAGGGAGATACGCAGTATTTT
NA,TRBJ1-6,NA,TRBV6-1,CASSSRENNSPLHF,TGTGCCAGCAGTTCTCGGGAAAATAATTCACCCCTCCACTTT
NA,TRBJ2-7,TRBD1,TRBV5-6,CASSWDRGGEQYF,TGTGCCAGCAGCTGGGACAGGGGGGGAGAGCAGTACTTC
NA,TRBJ2-1,TRBD2,TRBV7-9,CASSTTTGTRTYNEQFF,TGTGCCAGCAGCACAACCACCGGGACTAGAACATACAATGAGCAGTTCTTC
NA,TRBJ2-3,TRBD2,TRBV5-1,CASSLGLAGTDTQYF,TGCGCCAGCAGCTTGGGGCTAGCGGGCACAGATACGCAGTATTTT
NA,TRBJ1-5,NA,TRBV7-9,CASSPRGDSNQPQHF,TGTGCCAGCAGCCCGAGGGGGGATAGCAATCAGCCCCAGCATTTT
NA,TRBJ1-1,TRBD1,TRBV6-1,CASRDRGRPDTEAFF,TGTGCCAGCAGGGACAGGGGAAGGCCCGACACTGAAGCTTTCTTT
few,TRBJ1-6,NA,TRBV4-1,CASSPTGIENSPLHF,TGCGCCAGCAGTCCTACAGGAATTGAGAATTCACCCCTCCACTTT
NA,TRBJ2-7,TRBD2,TRBV2,CASKGLAGGYEQYF,TGTGCCAGCAAGGGACTAGCGGGGGGTTACGAGCAGTACTTC
NA,TRBJ1-1,TRBD1,TRBV13,CASSPRGRMNTEAFF,TGTGCCAGCAGCCCAAGGGGGCGCATGAACACTGAAGCTTTCTTT
NA,TRBJ2-3,NA,TRBV7-9,CASSFRTNGDTQYF,TGTGCCAGCAGCTTTAGGACAAATGGGGATACGCAGTATTTT
NA,TRBJ2-7,NA,TRBV28,CASIDRATYEQYF,TGTGCCAGCATTGACCGGGCAACCTACGAGCAGTACTTC
NA,TRBJ1-2,NA,TRBV6-5,CASSTTEGYYGYTF,TGTGCCAGCAGTACGACAGAGGGGTACTATGGCTACACCTTC
NA,TRBJ1-1,NA,TRBV6-5,CASRSRAEAFF,TGTGCCAGCAGATCGAGAGCTGAAGCTTTCTTT
NA,TRBJ2-5,NA,TRBV7-3,CASSLNPGGGETQYF,TGTGCCAGCAGCTTAAACCCCGGGGGCGGGGAGACCCAGTACTTC
NA,TRBJ2-7,NA,TRBV7-9,CASSSQDSYEQYF,TGTGCCAGCAGCTCACAGGACTCCTACGAGCAGTACTTC
NA,TRBJ2-7,TRBD2,TRBV7-8,CASSLGTSGGYEQYF,TGTGCCAGCAGCCTCGGGACTAGCGGGGGCTACGAGCAGTACTTC
NA,TRBJ2-3,TRBD2,TRBV5-1,CASRGLAGLTDTQYF,TGCGCCAGCAGAGGACTAGCGGGGCTCACAGATACGCAGTATTTT
NA,TRBJ2-1,TRBD2,TRBV25-1,CASSESPGGPWNEQFF,TGTGCCAGCAGTGAATCCCCGGGGGGGCCTTGGAATGAGCAGTTCTTC
NA,TRBJ2-3,NA,TRBV6-1,CASSEWPTDTQYF,TGTGCCAGCAGTGAATGGCCCACAGATACGCAGTATTTT
NA,TRBJ2-2,TRBD2,TRBV9,CASSVAAGPTGELFF,TGTGCCAGCAGCGTAGCAGCGGGGCCCACCGGGGAGCTGTTTTTT
NA,TRBJ2-7,NA,TRBV15,CATSIGAGEQYF,TGTGCCACCAGCATTGGGGCGGGGGAGCAGTACTTC
NA,TRBJ2-7,NA,TRBV4-2,CASSRGPYEQYF,TGTGCCAGCAGCCGGGGCCCCTACGAGCAGTACTTC
NA,TRBJ1-5,NA,TRBV5-1,CASSLGQSSNQPQHF,TGCGCCAGCAGCTTGGGACAGAGTAGCAATCAGCCCCAGCATTTT
NA,TRBJ1-1,NA,TRBV5-6,CASSLVFTGEAFF,TGTGCCAGCAGCTTGGTTTTTACAGGAGAAGCTTTCTTT
NA,TRBJ2-1,NA,TRBV7-2,CASTAYNEQFF,TGTGCCAGCACCGCATACAATGAGCAGTTCTTC
NA,TRBJ2-2,NA,TRBV6-6,CASSFPTGELFF,TGTGCCAGCAGTTTCCCTACCGGGGAGCTGTTTTTT
NA,TRBJ2-6,NA,TRBV7-9,CASSLLAGSGANVLTF,TGTGCCAGCAGCTTATTGGCGGGGTCTGGGGCCAACGTCCTGACTTTC
NA,TRBJ1-6,NA,TRBV2,CASSELSASSYNSPLHF,TGTGCCAGCAGTGAATTGTCAGCTAGCTCCTATAATTCACCCCTCCACTTT
NA,TRBJ2-3,NA,TRBV5-4,CASSSSTRGTDTQYF,TGTGCCAGCTCCTCCTCAACCCGGGGAACAGATACGCAGTATTTT
NA,TRBJ1-4,TRBD1,TRBV30,CAWGQDVREKLFF,TGTGCCTGGGGACAGGATGTTCGGGAAAAACTGTTTTTT